Listed below are T cell receptor beta chains from one sample, sequenced in a study of cytomegalovirus exposure and HLA in healthy donors. Sequencing used immunoSEQ multiplex PCR; TCRdb keeps in-frame clones, though not all of them. The repertoire consists of about 130,000 clones, with about 83% occurring once and the leading ten covering approximately 3.6%. Sequenced input: PBMCs. All receptors come from a woman between 35 and 50 years old in good health and CMV-seropositive. The CDR3 runs from the conserved cysteine through the conserved F or W. The D gene is left open where the match is weak. Only part of the rows carry a size: once, few, many, or a class if the clone is expanded.

V	J	D	size	CDR3	DNA
TRBV9	TRBJ2-1	TRBD1	.	CASSGSRDRVTYEQFF	TGTGCCAGCAGCGGTAGTCGGGACAGGGTTACTTATGAGCAGTTCTTC
TRBV19	TRBJ1-1	TRBD1	.	CASSIQGALGTEAFF	TGTGCCAGTAGTATACAGGGGGCTCTCGGCACTGAAGCTTTCTTT
TRBV2	TRBJ2-7	.	.	CASSDSSYEQYF	TGTGCCAGCAGTGACAGCTCCTACGAGCAGTACTTC
TRBV28	TRBJ2-7	TRBD2	.	CASISGTSGNEQYF	TGTGCCAGCATCTCCGGGACTAGCGGCAACGAGCAGTACTTC
TRBV28	TRBJ2-5	.	.	CASSGTFSSGVQETQYF	TGTGCCAGCAGCGGGACTTTCTCGAGTGGGGTTCAAGAGACCCAGTACTTC
TRBV11-3	TRBJ1-1	.	.	CASSLGRQANTEAFF	TGTGCCAGCAGCTTAGGGCGACAGGCAAACACTGAAGCTTTCTTT
TRBV28	TRBJ1-2	TRBD1	.	CASSPGGAGYGYTF	TGTGCCAGCAGTCCAGGGGGTGCCGGCTATGGCTACACCTTC
TRBV4-1	TRBJ1-5	.	.	CASSLPGGANQPQHF	TGCGCCAGCAGCCTGCCCGGGGGGGCTAATCAGCCCCAGCATTTT
TRBV4-2	TRBJ2-7	TRBD2	.	CASSQEGFVAGEQYF	TGTGCCAGCAGCCAAGAGGGGTTCGTAGCGGGCGAGCAGTACTTC
TRBV7-2	TRBJ2-7	.	.	CASSLEWGRNYEQYF	TGTGCCAGCAGTTTAGAATGGGGGCGAAACTACGAGCAGTACTTC
TRBV11-2	TRBJ2-7	TRBD1	.	CASSLRAGGVYEQYF	TGTGCCAGCAGCCTAAGAGCAGGGGGCGTATACGAGCAGTACTTC
TRBV5-6	TRBJ2-7	TRBD2	.	CASSSRTSLAYEQYF	TGTGCCAGCAGCTCGCGGACTAGCCTGGCCTACGAGCAGTACTTC
TRBV7-8	TRBJ2-1	TRBD2	.	CASSSSGTSYNEQFF	TGTGCCAGCAGTTCAAGCGGGACCTCCTACAATGAGCAGTTCTTC
TRBV5-4	TRBJ2-7	TRBD2	.	CASKEAGTYEQYF	TGTGCCAGCAAGGAAGCGGGAACCTACGAGCAGTACTTC
TRBV11-1	TRBJ2-1	TRBD1	few	CASNPIEGARLGEQFF	TGTGCCAGCAACCCCATCGAGGGGGCACGTTTGGGTGAGCAGTTCTTC
TRBV2	TRBJ1-2	TRBD1	.	CASSGTGTVDSNYGYTF	TGTGCCAGCAGTGGGACCGGGACAGTTGATTCTAACTATGGCTACACCTTC
TRBV12-5	TRBJ2-1	TRBD2	.	CASGLVARSAGGSLSYNEQFF	TGTGCTAGTGGTTTGGTAGCGCGATCAGCGGGAGGGTCCCTCTCCTACAATGAGCAGTTCTTC
TRBV9	TRBJ2-1	.	few	CASSVSRGNEQFF	TGTGCCAGCAGCGTCTCTAGGGGGAATGAGCAGTTCTTC
TRBV27	TRBJ1-1	TRBD1	.	CASSLGQGFEAFF	TGTGCCAGCAGTTTAGGACAGGGCTTTGAAGCTTTCTTT
TRBV11-3	TRBJ2-1	TRBD1	.	CASSLQGQGVEQFF	TGTGCCAGCAGCTTACAGGGACAGGGTGTCGAGCAGTTCTTC
TRBV7-8	TRBJ2-6	TRBD1	.	CASSARDRAFSGANVLTF	TGTGCCAGCAGCGCCCGGGACAGGGCCTTCTCTGGGGCCAACGTCCTGACTTTC
TRBV7-8	TRBJ2-5	TRBD2	.	CASSSGAGGLQETQYF	TGTGCCAGCAGCAGCGGAGCGGGAGGGCTCCAAGAGACCCAGTACTTC
TRBV2	TRBJ1-5	.	.	CASSGAIHSNQPQHF	TGTGCCAGCAGTGGGGCAATTCATAGCAATCAGCCCCAGCATTTT
TRBV7-9	TRBJ2-6	.	.	CASSLVQDSSGANVLTF	TGTGCCAGCAGCTTAGTACAGGACAGCTCTGGGGCCAACGTCCTGACTTTC
TRBV4-1	TRBJ2-1	TRBD2	.	CASSQGLAVVNEQFF	TGCGCCAGCAGCCAAGGACTAGCGGTTGTCAATGAGCAGTTCTTC
TRBV10-2	TRBJ2-1	TRBD2	.	CASLAALGNEQFF	TGCGCCAGTCTAGCGGCATTGGGGAATGAGCAGTTCTTC
TRBV7-9	TRBJ2-1	.	once	CASSLWRESNEQFF	TGTGCCAGCAGCTTATGGCGGGAATCCAATGAGCAGTTCTTC
TRBV29-1	TRBJ2-2	.	.	CSVVQTNTGELFF	TGCAGCGTTGTACAGACAAACACCGGGGAGCTGTTTTTT
TRBV15	TRBJ2-1	TRBD2	.	CATSRGTSGAPSYNEQFF	TGTGCCACCAGCAGAGGGACTAGCGGGGCCCCCTCCTACAATGAGCAGTTCTTC
TRBV19	TRBJ2-3	.	.	CASSRASGGADTQYF	TGTGCCAGTAGTCGAGCTTCGGGCGGGGCAGATACGCAGTATTTT
TRBV7-9	TRBJ2-2	.	.	CASSQGGLTFTGELFF	TGTGCCAGCAGCCAGGGGGGCCTGACCTTCACCGGGGAGCTGTTTTTT
TRBV5-1	TRBJ1-1	TRBD1	.	CASTLTGANTEAFF	TGCGCCAGCACCTTAACAGGGGCGAACACTGAAGCTTTCTTT
TRBV19	TRBJ1-3	.	.	CASSIGTVSGNTIYF	TGTGCCAGTAGTATAGGGACAGTCTCTGGAAACACCATATATTTT
TRBV5-1	TRBJ1-2	.	once	CASSPDGQPNYGYTF	TGCGCCAGCAGCCCCGACGGACAGCCCAACTATGGCTACACCTTC
TRBV27	TRBJ2-7	TRBD1	.	CASSFKGARYEQYF	TGTGCCAGCAGTTTTAAGGGGGCTAGATACGAGCAGTACTTC
TRBV7-9	TRBJ1-1	.	.	CASSDPPDTKNTEAFF	TGTGCCAGCAGCGATCCGCCGGACACAAAGAACACTGAAGCTTTCTTT
TRBV4-2	TRBJ2-7	TRBD2	.	CASSPAGTSYEQYF	TGTGCCAGCAGCCCCGCCGGGACTAGCTACGAGCAGTACTTC
TRBV11-3	TRBJ2-3	TRBD2	.	CASSFGSGSTDTQYF	TGTGCCAGCAGCTTCGGTAGCGGGAGTACAGATACGCAGTATTTT
TRBV11-2	TRBJ1-1	TRBD1	.	CASSLVFRGQRNTEAFF	TGTGCCAGCAGCTTGGTTTTTCGGGGACAGAGAAACACTGAAGCTTTCTTT